This paragraph reports one TCR beta chain. Its antigen is not known. V shed 3 bases, J shed 4 bases, and the junction held 2 bases outside the gene matches. The CDR3 covers 15 residues. The germline V gene has CDR1 SNHLY and CDR2 FYNNEI. The entry originates in a study of graft-versus-host responses after intestinal transplantation. Study in general: Every transplant recipient was induced with anti-thymocyte globulin, then maintained on tacrolimus and steroids for two to four years. General study points: Ileal or blood samples showed some GvH clones first, and such clones were also found in recipient marrow. High graft-versus-host to host-versus-graft T cell clonal ratios marked allografts of patients with graft-donor macrochimerism.

Clones were sequenced by immunoSEQ multiplex PCR, and TCRdb holds only the in-frame ones, with some missing. The sample includes about 70,000 clones, 84% of them seen just once. The material was unstimulated CD4+ T cells sorted from spleen or lymph node cells, obtained before transplant. The source is a human donor who was the organ donor for an intestinal transplant. The chain uses TRBV2 and TRBJ1-6, with 8 bases fitting TRBD1. This CDR3 reads CASSETGVYNSPLHF. Written as DNA, the CDR3 is TGTGCCAGCAGTGAGACAGGGGTGTATAATTCACCCCTCCACTTT.